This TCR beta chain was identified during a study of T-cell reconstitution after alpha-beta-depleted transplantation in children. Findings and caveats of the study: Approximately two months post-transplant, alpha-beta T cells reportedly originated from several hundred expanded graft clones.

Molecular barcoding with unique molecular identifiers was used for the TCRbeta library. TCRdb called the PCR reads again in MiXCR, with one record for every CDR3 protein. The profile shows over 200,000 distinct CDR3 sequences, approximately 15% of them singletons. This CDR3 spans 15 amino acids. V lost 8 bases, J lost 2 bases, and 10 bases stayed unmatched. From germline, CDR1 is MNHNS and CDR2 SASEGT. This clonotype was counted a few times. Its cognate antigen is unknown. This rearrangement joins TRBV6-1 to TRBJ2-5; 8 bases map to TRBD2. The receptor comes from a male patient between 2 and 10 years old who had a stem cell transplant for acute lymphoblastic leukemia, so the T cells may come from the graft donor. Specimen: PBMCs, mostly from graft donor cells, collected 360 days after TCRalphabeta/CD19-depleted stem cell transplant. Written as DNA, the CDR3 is TGTGCCAGCGAGCGGGGGCCCTCGTGGCAAGAGACCCAGTACTTC. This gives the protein CASERGPSWQETQYF.